This entry lists 14 T cell receptor beta chains sequenced from one sample in a study of PD-1 blockade in classical Hodgkin lymphoma (dated by TCRdb to the early 2020s). The library was obtained by the immunoSEQ multiplex PCR assay. TCRdb's version of the immuneACCESS table is confined to in-frame rearrangements and falls short of the full clone set. An unresolved V gene accounts for under half of the shortfall where checked; the remainder is of unknown origin. For this sample there are 80,000 to 100,000 clones; about 93% appear just once. The ten largest account for just under 2% of the sample. Taken with the paper, the label for time point translates to: cycle 4 day 1 (C4D1), after about 6 weeks of nivolumab. All trial patients had relapsed after autologous stem cell transplantation, with cohorts A, B and C differing in prior brentuximab vedotin exposure. The sample in question was peripheral blood mononuclear cells (PBMCs), obtained before the fourth cycle of nivolumab. These receptors were obtained from a human donor with classical Hodgkin lymphoma.

The CDR3: CASSDFIRDTEAFF. The CDR3 DNA reads as TGTGCCAGCAGTGATTTTATAAGGGACACTGAAGCTTTCTTT. The chain employs TRBV6-5 and TRBJ1-1; the D is unclear. Germline V gene sequence: CDR1 MNHEY, CDR2 SVGAGI. The CDR3 totals 14 residues. V was pared by 5 bases and J by 3 bases, with 13 bases between.

The J gene is TRBJ2-7, the V gene TRBV5-1; D is perhaps TRBD2 (5 bases). This CDR3 is 14 amino acids long. Looked up from germline, CDR1 is SGHRS and CDR2 is YFSETQ. The V end was cut by 0 bases, the J end by 3 bases, with 10 bases between. The CDR3 DNA sequence: TGCGCCAGCAGCTTGGGAGGGCAGGTCTACGAGCAGTACTTC. Translation: CASSLGGQVYEQYF.

V usage is TRBV9 and J usage is TRBJ2-7, with 7 bases fitting TRBD2. The V gene end was trimmed by 1 base and the J gene end by 5 bases; junction bases not matched to a gene: 12. Per germline, CDR1 SGDLS and CDR2 YYNGEE. The CDR3 sequence is 16 residues long. The DNA of the CDR3 is TGTGCCAGCAGCGTATTTCCCGGAGCGGGAACCCACGAGCAGTACTTC. Residues: CASSVFPGAGTHEQYF.

The V gene is TRBV28, the J gene TRBJ1-2; D is possibly TRBD1 (5 bases). V dropped 8 bases and J dropped 4 bases, with 20 bases sitting between them. Germline values: CDR1 MDHEN, CDR2 SYDVKM. The CDR3 is made up of 15 amino acids. The CDR3 protein is CASWRQTPVPYGYTF. CDR3 coding DNA: TGTGCCAGCTGGCGACAGACGCCTGTTCCCTATGGCTACACCTTC.

The chain employs TRBV10-2 and TRBJ2-7; 10 nucleotides line up with TRBD2. Germline trimming cut 6 bases from V and 4 bases from J; bases unmatched to any gene: 6. The CDR3 covers 14 residues. Germline-derived CDR1 and CDR2 are WSHSY and SAAADI. The CDR3 DNA is TGCGCCAGCAGCCCCGGACTAGCGGCATACGAGCAGTACTTC. Protein sequence: CASSPGLAAYEQYF.

The chain combines TRBV15 with TRBJ1-2; a possible D gene is TRBD1 (5 bases). V lost 1 base and J lost 0, with 18 bases in between. CDR3 length: 18 amino acids. CDR1 and CDR2 from the germline V gene are LNHNV and YYDKDF (reference sequence). The CDR3 coding sequence is TGTGCCACCAGCAGAGTGGGGGTCAGAAACTCGCCTAACTATGGCTACACCTTC. Translating it yields CATSRVGVRNSPNYGYTF.

This rearrangement joins TRBV28 to TRBJ2-7, with D possibly TRBD1 on 5 matching bases. The CDR3 length is 14 residues. Germline loops: CDR1 MDHEN, CDR2 SYDVKM. V gave up 2 bases and J gave up 12 bases, with 20 bases separating them. CDR3 in amino acids: CASSLDQGERPRYF. Here the CDR3 DNA reads TGTGCCAGCAGTTTAGACCAGGGTGAGAGACCCCGGTACTTC.

The V call is TRBV27, the J call TRBJ1-2; a weak D match, TRBD1 (5 bases). The germline V gene has CDR1 MNHEY and CDR2 SMNVEV (reference sequence). V lost 0 bases and J 4 bases, leaving 12 bases between the germline ends. CDR3 size: 15 residues. The DNA for the CDR3 is TGTGCCAGCAGTTTATCGGGGGACGGACCCTATGGCTACACCTTC. Amino acid sequence: CASSLSGDGPYGYTF.

The chain is built from TRBV19 and TRBJ2-7, with 8 positions matching TRBD1. Germline assignment: CDR1 LNHDA and CDR2 SQIVND (reference sequence). After removal of 10 bases from V and 7 bases from J, the junction contained 15 bases not matched to a gene. The CDR3 runs 14 residues. Here the CDR3 DNA reads TGTGCCACCGATTCCGGGACAGGTCCGAGAGAGCAGTACTTC. Its protein is CATDSGTGPREQYF.

The J gene is TRBJ1-4, the V gene TRBV2; unclear D gene. The CDR3 sequence is 13 residues long. Per the germline V gene, CDR1 is SNHLY and CDR2 is FYNNEI. V dropped 3 bases and J dropped 8 bases, with 10 bases sitting between them. CDR3 amino acids: CASSDRRREKLFF. CDR3 nucleotide sequence: TGTGCCAGCAGTGACAGGAGGAGGGAAAAACTGTTTTTT.

The gene calls are TRBV21-1 and TRBJ1-2; no check of the table's D call, TRBD1, against the DNA was made. TRBV21-1 is assigned pseudogene status. The CDR3 sequence is 19 residues long. The DNA for the CDR3 is TGTGCCAGCAGCGGGATCAAGGGGTGGGCAGGGAACTTGGTGAGTGGCTACACCTTC. It encodes CASSGIKGWAGNLVSGYTF.

The rearrangement joins TRBV9 to TRBJ2-2, with a possible D match to TRBD2 (6 bases). The CDR3 covers 17 residues. Germline values: CDR1 SGDLS, CDR2 YYNGEE. V was shortened by 3 bases and J by 6 bases, with 21 bases between the two germline ends. CDR3: CASSERLSLGRPGELFF. The CDR3 DNA follows: TGTGCCAGCAGCGAGCGCCTGTCGTTAGGGAGGCCCGGGGAGCTGTTTTTT.

The chain recombines TRBV29-1 with TRBJ2-5; 10 bases match TRBD1. The CDR3 is 15 amino acids. The V gene end was trimmed by 1 base and the J gene end by 6 bases; junction bases not matched to a gene: 8. Germline CDR1 SQVTM, CDR2 ANQGSEA. CDR3 in amino acids: CSVEVDRGRVKTQYF. The CDR3 nucleotides read TGCAGCGTTGAAGTCGACAGGGGGCGCGTAAAGACCCAGTACTTC.

This clone was recorded a few times. The V call is TRBV29-1, the J call TRBJ1-2; tentative D call: TRBD1 (6 bases). This CDR3 contains 17 residues. Germline CDR1 and CDR2: SQVTM and ANQGSEA. Trimming stripped 4 bases from V and 1 base from J, with 22 bases between. CDR3 protein: CSVVHPASTGINYGYTF. The CDR3 DNA reads TGCAGCGTTGTACACCCCGCCTCAACAGGGATTAACTATGGCTACACCTTC.